The 20 T cell receptor beta chains in this list originate from one sample, sequenced in a study of response to subunit inactivated influenza vaccine. One entry per CDR3 protein, called by TCRdb with MiXCR from the RT-PCR reads. The repertoire has about 520,000 distinct CDR3 sequences, approximately 7.2% of them found once; the top ten carry roughly 14%. The specimen comprised PBMCs from blood, sampled about 23 months after vaccination. The receptors shown here come from a man between 50 and 70 years old who received an inactivated influenza vaccine.

The chain joins TRBV29-1 to TRBJ2-6; D is perhaps TRBD2 (5 bases). Germline V gene sequence: CDR1 SQVTM, CDR2 ANQGSEA. V dropped 0 bases and J dropped 2 bases, with 11 bases sitting between them. The CDR3 sequence is 16 residues long. The CDR3 protein is CSVEDVERPGANVLTF. DNA for the CDR3: TGCAGCGTTGAAGACGTGGAGCGGCCTGGGGCCAACGTCCTGACTTTC.

The chain is built from TRBV18 and TRBJ2-3; D is ambiguous. CDR1 KGHSH and CDR2 LQKENI come from the germline V gene. Trimming pared 4 bases from V and 6 bases from J, leaving 14 bases between. The CDR3 has 14 residues. In nucleotides, the CDR3 is TGTGCCAGCTCACAGGCGGTCCCCCCGGATACGCAGTATTTT. Amino acid sequence: CASSQAVPPDTQYF.

This clonotype was counted only a few times. The limits of the CDR3 on the DNA are not certain, so only TCRdb's listed CDR3 is given. This chain connects TRBV5-5 to TRBJ2-7; the tabulated D call, TRBD1, remains unverified against the DNA. The CDR3 length is 14 residues, termini included. Germline loops: CDR1 SGHKS, CDR2 YYEKEE (reference sequence). CDR3 region: CASSFMFGAGEQYF.

A few counts support this clonotype. V gene TRBV4-2 combines with J gene TRBJ2-1; TRBD2 agrees at 10 bases. Germline assignment: CDR1 LGHNA and CDR2 YNFKEQ. The V gene end was trimmed by 1 base and the J gene end by 7 bases; junction bases not matched to a gene: 13. This CDR3 is 18 amino acids long. CDR3 residues: CASSQVALASGRGNEQFF. DNA for the CDR3: TGTGCCAGCAGCCAAGTGGCCCTGGCTAGCGGGAGAGGGAATGAGCAGTTCTTC.

This clonotype was picked up many times. The chain couples TRBV20-1 to TRBJ2-2; TRBD2 agrees at 8 bases. The CDR3 consists of 14 residues. Germline CDR1 reads DFQATT; CDR2 reads SNEGSKA (reference sequence). After removal of 1 base from V and 6 bases from J, the junction contained 4 bases not matched to a gene. The CDR3 loop is CSARAGGPSGELFF. In nucleotides, the CDR3 is TGCAGTGCTAGAGCGGGAGGGCCTTCCGGGGAGCTGTTTTTT.

This clonotype has ten or more counts. The chain combines TRBV12-3 or TRBV12-4 with TRBJ2-1, with TRBD2 matching 7 bases. The CDR3 length is 15 residues. Unmatched junction bases numbered 14, after V lost 10 bases and J lost 5 bases. CDR3 nucleotide sequence: TGTGCCACCGCCGGGGATGTTGCGGGAGACAATGAGCAGTTCTTC. This encodes CATAGDVAGDNEQFF.

This clonotype was counted only a few times. The chain's CDR3 is CSSEERSGETQYF. CDR3 bases: TGCAGCTCAGAGGAAAGGTCGGGGGAGACCCAGTACTTC. This chain links TRBV29-1 with TRBJ2-5; possible D gene TRBD2, 5 bases. V was shortened by 8 bases and J by 5 bases, with 18 bases between the two germline ends. The CDR3 has 13 amino acids. Per germline, CDR1 SQVTM and CDR2 ANQGSEA.

This clonotype was detected only a few times. The gene calls are TRBV5-1 and TRBJ2-3; D uncertain. Germline V gene data show CDR1 as SGHRS and CDR2 as YFSETQ. Trimming cost V 0 bases and J 0 bases, with 8 bases left between them. The CDR3 contains 15 residues. The CDR3 loop is CASSLGQMSTDTQYF. In DNA, the CDR3 is TGCGCCAGCAGCTTGGGACAAATGAGCACAGATACGCAGTATTTT.

This clonotype was seen more than once but under ten times. The chain recombines TRBV7-9 with TRBJ2-3; D gene uncertain. The germline CDR1 and CDR2 sequences are SEHNR and FQNEAQ (reference sequence). The ends were cut back, 7 bases at V and 1 base at J, with 9 bases in the middle. The CDR3 is 13 amino acids. The CDR3 region is CASIPLGTDTQYF. DNA of the CDR3: TGTGCCAGCATTCCGCTCGGCACAGATACGCAGTATTTT.

The chain recombines TRBV20-1 with TRBJ2-7, with TRBD2 matching 9 bases. Trimming removed 5 bases from V and 2 bases from J; junction bases left unmatched: 7. The CDR3 extends over 14 amino acids. Germline V gene lookup returns CDR1 DFQATT and CDR2 SNEGSKA (reference sequence). The CDR3 sequence is CSAVEPSGAYEQYF. In DNA, the CDR3 is TGCAGTGCTGTGGAGCCTAGCGGGGCCTACGAGCAGTACTTC.

The V gene is TRBV4-1, the J gene TRBJ2-2, with D unresolved. CDR1 and CDR2 from the germline V gene are MGHRA and YSYEKL. The CDR3 has 15 residues. Trimming pared 0 bases from V and 2 bases from J, leaving 7 bases between. The CDR3 spells CASSQEGFNTGELFF. The CDR3 nucleotides are TGCGCCAGCAGCCAAGAGGGGTTTAACACCGGGGAGCTGTTTTTT.

Written as DNA, the CDR3 is TGCGCCAGCAGCCAAGATTGGAGGGGACACCGCCCCTACGAGCAGTACTTC. It encodes CASSQDWRGHRPYEQYF. The chain has TRBV4-3 and TRBJ2-7; perhaps D is TRBD1 or TRBD2 (6 bases each). The CDR3 consists of 17 residues. V lost 0 bases and J 2 bases, leaving 17 bases between the germline ends. Germline CDR1 reads LGHNA; CDR2 reads YSLEER.

V usage is TRBV5-1 and J usage is TRBJ2-7; TRBD2 matches at 9 bases. J gave up 0 bases and V 4 bases, and 14 bases lay outside the gene matches. The CDR3 has 18 amino acids. Germline lookup yields CDR1 SGHRS and CDR2 YFSETQ. CDR3 protein: CASSPGLAGARSSYEQYF. In DNA form, the CDR3 reads TGCGCCAGCAGCCCGGGCTTAGCGGGAGCGCGGAGCTCCTACGAGCAGTACTTC.

This chain connects TRBV6-2 or TRBV6-3 to TRBJ2-1; D is unresolved. CDR1 is MNHEY and CDR2 is SVGEGT in the germline V gene. The CDR3 sequence is 14 residues long. The ends were cut back, 1 base at V and 12 bases at J, with 16 bases in the middle. CDR3 sequence reads: CASSYFASEYGQFF. CDR3 coding DNA: TGTGCCAGCAGTTACTTCGCCTCCGAATACGGGCAGTTCTTC.

This clonotype was seen a handful of times. This rearrangement joins TRBV7-9 to TRBJ2-5; D is perhaps TRBD2 (6 bases). The CDR3 runs 16 residues. Trimming shortened V by 2 bases and J by 7 bases, and 20 bases separated the two germline ends. Germline-derived CDR1 and CDR2 are SEHNR and FQNEAQ (reference sequence). This CDR3 is CASSLFRVAGRATQYF. The CDR3 nucleotides are TGTGCCAGCAGCTTATTTCGGGTGGCGGGGAGAGCGACCCAGTACTTC.

This clonotype was seen once. CDR3 sequence: CASSWGTSGGHEQYF. The CDR3 nucleotides read TGTGCCAGCAGTTGGGGGACTAGCGGGGGGCACGAGCAGTACTTC. The V and J genes are TRBV28 and TRBJ2-7, with 15 bases identical to TRBD2. Germline V gene lookup returns CDR1 MDHEN and CDR2 SYDVKM. V was clipped by 4 bases and J by 5 bases; unmatched bases: 3. This CDR3 is built from 15 residues.

In its sample, this clonotype was seen a few times. The chain is built from TRBV28 and TRBJ2-7, with 8 bases that match TRBD2. Germline V gives CDR1 MDHEN, CDR2 SYDVKM. Losses at the gene ends were 6 bases for V and 5 bases for J; bases not matched to a gene: 9. This CDR3 spans 14 amino acids. Written as DNA, the CDR3 is TGTGCCAGCAGCCGGGAGGGGGGTACCAACGAGCAGTACTTC. Amino acid sequence: CASSREGGTNEQYF.

This clonotype was recorded many times. V usage is TRBV7-9 and J usage is TRBJ2-2, with D perhaps TRBD2 (5 bases). Germline CDR1 SEHNR, CDR2 FQNEAQ (reference sequence). The CDR3 is 17 residues long. Deletions cut 4 bases from V and 1 base from J, with 16 bases between. This chain's CDR3 is CASSSPRRSGNTGELFF. DNA of the CDR3: TGTGCCAGCAGCTCACCTAGGAGGAGCGGGAACACCGGGGAGCTGTTTTTT.

This clonotype appeared a few times. The V gene is TRBV5-1, the J gene TRBJ2-1; possibly TRBD1 or TRBD2 for D (5 bases each). V dropped 4 bases and J dropped 7 bases, with 18 bases sitting between them. The CDR3 covers 15 residues. CDR1 is SGHRS, CDR2 YFSETQ, per germline. In DNA, the CDR3 is TGCGCCAGCAGCGCGTCCGGGACCGCTATTAATGAGCAGTTCTTC. This encodes CASSASGTAINEQFF.

This clonotype was picked up many times. The V call is TRBV2, the J call TRBJ2-1; no clear D gene. CDR1 and CDR2 from the germline V gene are SNHLY and FYNNEI. The V end lost 6 bases, the J end lost 6 bases, and 6 bases lay between the germline ends. The CDR3 loop spans 11 amino acids. The CDR3 DNA reads as TGTGCCAGCAGGATCGGCAATGAGCAGTTCTTC. Translation: CASRIGNEQFF.